This T cell receptor (beta chain) was identified during a study of monozygotic twins with inflammatory bowel disease. There are 15 residues in the CDR3. Germline V gene data show CDR1 as DFQATT and CDR2 as SNEGSKA (reference sequence). TCRdb reprocessed the 5' RACE reads and stores each CDR3 protein as one record, lacking DNA. The listing records a few hundred thousand distinct CDR3 sequences. About this clonotype: Antigen: not known.

General study points: There were differing immunosuppressive treatments, which may have added variability to patient repertoires. A single strong IBD-associated signal or clonotype was not supported by the findings.

What was sequenced was blood. This clonotype was obtained from a human donor with ulcerative colitis or Crohn's disease, or a healthy co-twin of an affected twin (not recorded which). J is TRBJ2-7 and V is TRBV20-1. CDR3 loop: CSARHERRSSYEQYF.